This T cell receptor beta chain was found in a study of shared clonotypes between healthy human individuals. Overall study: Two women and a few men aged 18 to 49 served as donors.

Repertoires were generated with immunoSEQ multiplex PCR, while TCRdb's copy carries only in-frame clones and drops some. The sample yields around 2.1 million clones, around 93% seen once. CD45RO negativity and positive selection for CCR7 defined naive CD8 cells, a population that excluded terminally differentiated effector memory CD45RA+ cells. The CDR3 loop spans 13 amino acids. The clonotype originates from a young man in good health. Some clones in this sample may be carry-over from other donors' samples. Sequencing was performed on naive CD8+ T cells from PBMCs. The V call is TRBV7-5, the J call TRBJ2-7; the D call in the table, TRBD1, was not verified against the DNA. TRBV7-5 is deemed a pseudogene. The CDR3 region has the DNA TGTGCCAGAACGGGACAGGGGGCCAGGGAGCAGTACTTC. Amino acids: CARTGQGAREQYF.